The rows below give T cell receptor beta chains drawn from one sample of a study of vaccination effects on CD4 cells after COVID-19. Antigens of these TCRs are unknown. Method: immunoSEQ multiplex PCR; TCRdb's copy keeps in-frame clones and lacks some. Here the sample spans tens of thousands of clones, about 73% being singletons. Sequencing was performed on CD4+ T cells from PBMCs cultured without peptide, taken before COVID-19 vaccination. These receptors were collected from a human donor who received a COVID-19 vaccine. The CDR3 runs from the conserved cysteine through the conserved F or W. The D gene is left open where the match is weak.

TRBJ1-2 TRBV7-9 NA 13 CASRSDGNYGYTF
TRBJ2-7 TRBV3-1/TRBV3-2 NA 14 CASSQVPRSYEQYF
TRBJ1-5 TRBV27 NA 14 CASSPGYSNQPQHF
TRBJ1-1 TRBV19 NA 14 CASSMYTGNTEAFF
TRBJ2-5 TRBV6-5 NA 12 CASILYGETQYF
TRBJ2-2 TRBV28 NA 16 CASSSRGGTNTGELFF
TRBJ2-7 TRBV5-1 NA 14 CASSGQGGLYEQYF
TRBJ2-3 TRBV7-9 NA 15 CASSFRDPFTDTQYF
TRBJ2-1 TRBV18 NA 17 CASSPPHGGRSYNEQFF
TRBJ2-7 TRBV6-5 TRBD2 15 CASSYSGGGSYEQYF
TRBJ2-3 TRBV7-2 TRBD2 13 CASSLSGVHTQYF
TRBJ1-6 TRBV19 NA 12 CASSTGYPPLHF
TRBJ2-5 TRBV5-1 TRBD2 16 CASSLGLAHPGETQYF
TRBJ1-5 TRBV27 NA 17 CASSLFPRQDSNQPQHF
TRBJ2-1 TRBV6-5 TRBD2 15 CASSPSSGSLWEQFF
TRBJ1-3 TRBV4-1 TRBD1 15 CASSQEGTGGNTIYF
TRBJ2-2 TRBV19 NA 14 CASMGTQGAGELFF
TRBJ1-2 TRBV6-1 NA 13 CASSEKGNYGYTF
TRBJ1-1 TRBV5-1 NA 14 CASSLEDRYTEAFF
TRBJ1-2 TRBV4-1 NA 14 CASSQALRGSGYTF
TRBJ1-5 TRBV4-1 NA 13 CASSLGRYQPQHF
TRBJ2-3 TRBV5-1 NA 14 CASKVAWGTDTQYF
TRBJ2-7 TRBV3-1/TRBV3-2 NA 12 CASSQSAPRLYF